The 22 T cell receptor beta chains in this list originate from one sample, sequenced in a study of response to subunit inactivated influenza vaccine (dated by TCRdb to 2016 to 2019). The receptor library was made with RT-PCR. Sequencing used an Illumina HiSeq 2500. Clones were called with MiXCR by TCRdb after fastp trimmed the public reads at Q25, and only in-frame beta chains were retained. Rows matching on CDR3 protein sequence are summarized as one entry with the most common DNA and genes. This sample comprises 650,000 to 850,000 distinct CDR3 sequences, 14% of them detected only once. The ten largest clones take up less than 7% of the sample. This material consisted of PBMCs from blood, taken 14 to 15 days before vaccination. The receptors shown here come from a man between 50 and 59 years old who received an inactivated influenza vaccine. Donor details come from another sample of the same person, matched by shared clones.

V gene TRBV7-8 combines with J gene TRBJ2-3; either TRBD1 or TRBD2 may fit D (6 bases each). This CDR3 contains 17 residues. Germline V gene sequence: CDR1 SGHVS, CDR2 FQNEAQ. V dropped 1 base and J dropped 2 bases, with 16 bases sitting between them. The CDR3 region is CASSLEGGGLDTDTQYF. In nucleotides, the CDR3 is TGTGCCAGCAGCTTAGAGGGGGGCGGGTTAGACACAGATACGCAGTATTTT.

This clonotype occurred a few times. The rearrangement links TRBV20-1 to TRBJ1-5; D is undetermined. The CDR3 consists of 16 residues. Trimming pared 2 bases from V and 0 bases from J, leaving 14 bases between. CDR1 is DFQATT and CDR2 is SNEGSKA in the germline V gene (reference sequence). CDR3 region: CSARPKEQTSNQPQHF. The CDR3 DNA sequence: TGCAGTGCTAGACCCAAAGAGCAGACTAGCAATCAGCCCCAGCATTTT.

This clonotype has more than one count but fewer than ten. The V gene is TRBV30, the J gene TRBJ1-5; D uncertain. The germline V and J ends were trimmed by 3 bases and 0 bases, with 6 bases remaining between them. CDR1 and CDR2 (germline): GTSNPN, SVGIG (reference sequence). The CDR3 has 13 residues. The CDR3 DNA follows: TGTGCCTGGAGCCACAGTAGCAATCAGCCCCAGCATTTT. It is translated as CAWSHSSNQPQHF.

This clonotype was observed a handful of times. This CDR3 reads CSARKAGGRIEQYF. The CDR3 bases are TGCAGTGCTAGAAAGGCGGGAGGGCGAATAGAGCAGTATTTT. The V gene is TRBV20-1, the J gene TRBJ2-3; TRBD2 matches at 9 bases. V trimming: 2 bases; J trimming: 11 bases; junction bases outside the gene matches: 11. The CDR3 spans 14 residues. CDR1 is DFQATT and CDR2 is SNEGSKA in the germline V gene (reference sequence).

DNA of the CDR3: TGCGCCAGCAGCCTCGAGTACCCCGGAAACATTCAGTACTTC. Translation gives CASSLEYPGNIQYF. The chain combines TRBV5-1 with TRBJ2-4; D is ambiguous. Trimming removed 4 bases at V and 6 bases at J, with 14 bases between. This CDR3 spans 14 amino acids. From germline, CDR1 is SGHRS and CDR2 YFSETQ.

This clonotype was recorded a few times. V and J are TRBV3-1 and TRBJ2-7; D is perhaps TRBD1 (6 bases). V was trimmed by 4 bases and J by 4 bases, leaving 20 bases between them. Looked up from germline, CDR1 is LGHDT and CDR2 is YNNKEL (reference sequence). CDR3 length: 16 residues. This CDR3 is CASSRYRVLAGYEQYF. The DNA for the CDR3 is TGTGCCAGCAGCCGATACAGGGTGCTTGCTGGTTACGAGCAGTACTTC.

This clonotype was observed many times. This chain connects TRBV28 to TRBJ2-4, with D uncertain. V lost 2 bases to trimming and J lost 1 base, with 15 bases between them. The CDR3 is made up of 17 amino acids. Germline assignment: CDR1 MDHEN and CDR2 SYDVKM. CDR3 residues: CASSLPVKALAKNIQYF. The CDR3 DNA is TGTGCCAGCAGTTTACCTGTCAAAGCGCTGGCCAAAAACATTCAGTACTTC.

This sequence joins TRBV4-2 and TRBJ2-5; 10 bases are a match to TRBD2. Germline V CDR1 and CDR2: LGHNA, YNFKEQ. There are 16 residues in the CDR3. J lost 1 base, V lost 2 bases, and 4 bases had no gene match. DNA of the CDR3: TGTGCCAGCAGCCAATCCGAGCGGGAGGGCCAAGAGACCCAGTACTTC. Its protein is CASSQSEREGQETQYF.

This clonotype was detected only a few times. The chain links TRBV7-9 to TRBJ2-5; D possibly corresponds to TRBD1 (5 bases). The CDR3 is made up of 16 amino acids. The germline gives CDR1 SEHNR, CDR2 FQNEAQ (reference sequence). Deletions cut 5 bases from V and 4 bases from J, with 20 bases between. CDR3 protein: CASSRPGWAPGETQYF. CDR3 DNA: TGTGCCAGCAGCAGGCCAGGGTGGGCCCCAGGAGAGACCCAGTACTTC. The full variable domain, completed using reference TRBV7-9 and TRBJ2-5, is DTGVSQNPRHKITKRGQNVTFRCDPISEHNRLYWYRQTLGQGPEFLTYFQNEAQLEKSRLLSDRFSAERPKGSFSTLEIQRTEQGDSAMYLCASSRPGWAPGETQYFGPGTRLLVL.

In nucleotides, the CDR3 is TGCGCCAGCAGCCAAGAGGGCAGGGTAGGAGAGACCCAGTACTTC. Translated, it gives CASSQEGRVGETQYF. V gene TRBV4-3 combines with J gene TRBJ2-5; perhaps TRBD1 as D (5 bases). Germline V gives CDR1 LGHNA, CDR2 YSLEER. The V end was cut by 0 bases, the J end by 4 bases, with 12 bases between. The CDR3 length is 15 residues.

The chain's CDR3 is CSVRPTGTGELFF. The CDR3 DNA reads TGCAGCGTGAGGCCCACCGGCACCGGGGAGCTGTTTTTT. J is TRBJ2-2 and V is TRBV29-1; D is ambiguous. CDR1 and CDR2 (germline): SQVTM, ANQGSEA. The CDR3 length is 13 residues. The V gene lost 6 bases and the J gene lost 4 bases, with 12 bases spanning the gap.

The chain uses TRBV5-1 and TRBJ2-3; 7 bases map to TRBD2. The CDR3 runs to 17 residues. Germline loops: CDR1 SGHRS, CDR2 YFSETQ. The V segment lost 7 bases and the J segment 1 base; nucleotides outside the gene matches: 15. The CDR3 DNA sequence: TGCGCCAGCGCCCCTGGTCTACTAGCGCGACGCACAGATACGCAGTATTTT. This gives the protein CASAPGLLARRTDTQYF. The variable domain in full, completed from reference TRBV5-1 and TRBJ2-3, reads KAGVTQTPRYLIKTRGQQVTLSCSPISGHRSVSWYQQTPGQGLQFLFEYFSETQRNKGNFPGRFSGRQFSNSRSEMNVSTLELGDSALYLCASAPGLLARRTDTQYFGPGTRLTVL.

The CDR3 region is CASSLDLGLGFF. The CDR3 region has the DNA TGTGCCAGCAGCTTAGATCTGGGCCTAGGGTTCTTC. This chain connects TRBV7-9 to TRBJ2-1; no reliable D call. In germline, CDR1 is SEHNR, CDR2 FQNEAQ (reference sequence). This CDR3 is 12 amino acids long. Deletions cut 1 base from V and 15 bases from J, with 13 bases between.

CDR3 protein: CSARAGSSSYEQYF. Written as DNA, the CDR3 is TGCAGTGCTAGAGCGGGCAGTAGCTCCTACGAGCAGTACTTC. V usage is TRBV20-1 and J usage is TRBJ2-7; D gene ambiguous. The CDR3 loop spans 14 amino acids. Per germline, CDR1 DFQATT and CDR2 SNEGSKA (reference sequence). V was trimmed by 1 base and J by 0 bases, leaving 10 bases between them.

The V gene is TRBV7-8, the J gene TRBJ1-1; weak D call: TRBD1 (5 bases). Trimming removed 5 bases from V and 1 base from J, with 14 bases in between. This CDR3 is built from 15 residues. The germline V gene encodes CDR1 SGHVS and CDR2 FQNEAQ. In DNA, the CDR3 is TGTGCCAGCAGCCCCGGGGCAAATCAGAACACTGAAGCTTTCTTT. Translating gives CASSPGANQNTEAFF.

V is TRBV7-9 and J is TRBJ2-7; 7 nucleotides agree with TRBD1. Germline CDR1 is SEHNR and CDR2 is FQNEAQ (reference sequence). The V segment lost 5 bases and the J segment 6 bases; nucleotides outside the gene matches: 7. The length of the CDR3 is 13 residues. CDR3 amino acids: CASSKRQGAEQYF. DNA of the CDR3: TGTGCCAGCAGCAAACGACAGGGTGCCGAGCAGTACTTC.

This clonotype was picked up many times. The chain combines TRBV12-3 or TRBV12-4 with TRBJ1-6; D remains unclear. V was cut by 5 bases and J by 9 bases, with 11 bases left in between. The CDR3 runs to 13 residues. The CDR3 coding sequence is TGTGCCAGCAGTCCAGGATGGACTTCACCCCTCCACTTT. This translates into CASSPGWTSPLHF.

This clonotype came up a few times. The V and J genes are TRBV10-3 and TRBJ1-2; the D gene is possibly TRBD1 (5 bases). CDR1 ENHRY and CDR2 SYGVKD come from the germline V gene. CDR3 length: 12 amino acids. The V and J ends lost 8 bases and 12 bases respectively, with 19 bases between them. In nucleotides, the CDR3 is TGTGCCATCGGGGGATCGAACAACCGGGACACCTTC. Amino acid sequence: CAIGGSNNRDTF.

Details on this clonotype: An end of the junction differs from the germline gene, which may be a read error. This sequence joins TRBV7-7 and TRBJ2-1; maybe TRBD1 (5 bases). This CDR3 has 15 amino acids. Germline CDR1 SSHAT, CDR2 FNYEAQ (reference sequence). The CDR3 spells CASSLEQASYNEQFF. In DNA, the CDR3 is TGTGCTAGCAGCTTAGAACAGGCCTCCTACAATGAGCAGTTCTTC. The full variable domain, in which reference TRBV7-7 and TRBJ2-1 provide the parts outside the CDR3, is GAGVSQSPRYKVTKRGQDVTLRCDPISSHATLYWYQQALGQGPEFLTYFNYEAQPDKSGLPSDRFSAERPEGSISTLTIQRTEQRDSAMYRCASSLEQASYNEQFFGPGTRLTVL.

At least ten counts were recorded for this clonotype. The chain employs TRBV7-8 and TRBJ2-1; a possible D gene is TRBD2 (7 bases). Germline-derived CDR1 and CDR2 are SGHVS and FQNEAQ. The CDR3 loop spans 15 amino acids. Between the trimmed V and J ends, which lost 5 bases and 4 bases, there was a span of 15 bases. CDR3 nucleotides: TGTGCCAGCAGCCACGGACGGGGGGCTTACAATGAGCAGTTCTTC. Translation: CASSHGRGAYNEQFF.

The rearrangement uses TRBV12-3 or TRBV12-4 and TRBJ2-7; 9 bases are shared with TRBD2. This CDR3 contains 14 residues. Trimming took 3 bases from V and 7 from J; bases not matched to a gene: 7. CDR3 sequence reads: CASSLREGLYEQYF. The CDR3 DNA is TGTGCCAGCAGTTTGCGGGAGGGCCTATATGAGCAGTACTTC.

This clonotype was recorded at least ten times. DNA for the CDR3: TGTGCCAGCAGACCTAACTACGGGACACCGAACACCGGGGAGCTGTTTTTT. Translating gives CASRPNYGTPNTGELFF. The rearrangement links TRBV12-3 or TRBV12-4 to TRBJ2-2; maybe TRBD1 (6 bases). This CDR3 contains 17 residues. V lost 6 bases and J lost 0, with 17 bases in between.